Sequencing of this T cell receptor (beta chain) was carried out in a study of untreated major depressive disorder. Study-level findings and limits: Compared with controls, depressed patients showed more TRBV05-01 (Vbeta 5.1) usage in CD4+ T cells.

Blood, 25 to 30 ml, was drawn into EDTA tubes. Comments on this clone: Its antigen is not known.

The V segment lost 5 bases and the J segment 1 base; nucleotides outside the gene matches: 3. Germline CDR1 and CDR2: LNHDA and SQIVND (reference sequence). The CDR3 has 15 residues. Produced via immunoSEQ multiplex PCR; TCRdb's table is partial and in-frame only. The profile shows just over 20,000 clones, 70% to 90% of them singletons. This receptor was identified in a woman aged 25-40 years in good health. Material for sequencing was CD4+ T cells from PBMCs. The J gene is TRBJ2-5, the V gene TRBV19, with TRBD1 identical over 11 bases. The DNA for the CDR3 is TGTGCCAGTAGTGGGACAGGGGGATTCCAAGAGACCCAGTACTTC. It is translated as CASSGTGGFQETQYF.